Sequencing of this T cell receptor (beta chain) was carried out in a study of post-analysis software for immune sequencing data. Study summary: Included among the disease courses, which were recorded for the cohort, were relapsing-remitting, secondary progressive and progressive-relapsing multiple sclerosis. Study-level points and caveats: Compared with controls, patients had more of about 5 TRBV segments, including TRBV5-6, TRBV5-1 and TRBV20-1. Clustering by F measure revealed strong co-clustering among samples prepared together in one batch. Patients with multiple sclerosis recorded significantly lower normalized Chao1 diversity than controls, the study found.

Included in the TCR beta cDNA libraries were unique molecular identifiers. Between roughly 0.9 and 11 million T cells gave rise to hundreds of thousands of cDNA molecules. TCRdb ran MiXCR on the PCR reads and lists one entry per CDR3 protein. Of fewer than 900,000 distinct CDR3 sequences in the sample, just over 45% were seen once. V was shortened by 1 base and J by 2 bases, with 13 bases between the two germline ends. Germline-derived CDR1 and CDR2 are DFQATT and SNEGSKA (reference sequence). The CDR3 consists of 15 residues. This clonotype was found a few times. Its matching antigen is unknown. The TCR was taken from a girl aged 10 to 17 with multiple sclerosis. V gene TRBV20-1 combines with J gene TRBJ2-3; D may correspond to TRBD1 or TRBD2 (5 bases each). Sequencing was carried out using blood. In nucleotides, the CDR3 is TGCAGTGCTAGAGGACAGTGGGACCTCACAGATACGCAGTATTTT. Protein product: CSARGQWDLTDTQYF.